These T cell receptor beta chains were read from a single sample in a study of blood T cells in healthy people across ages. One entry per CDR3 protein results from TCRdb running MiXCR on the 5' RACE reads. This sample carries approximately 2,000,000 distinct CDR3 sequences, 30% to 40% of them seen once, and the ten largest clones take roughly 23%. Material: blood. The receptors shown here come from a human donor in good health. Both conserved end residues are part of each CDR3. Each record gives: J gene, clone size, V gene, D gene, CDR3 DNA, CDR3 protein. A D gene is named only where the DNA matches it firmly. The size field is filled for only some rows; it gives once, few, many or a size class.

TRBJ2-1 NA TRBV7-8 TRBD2 TGTGCCAGCAGCCCTAGGGGGACTAGCGGGGTTAATGAGCAGTTCTTC CASSPRGTSGVNEQFF
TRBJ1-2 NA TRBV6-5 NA TGTGCCAGCAGTTATTTAGGGGCCGCTGACCTCTATGGCTACACCTTC CASSYLGAADLYGYTF
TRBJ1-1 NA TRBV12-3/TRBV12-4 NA TGTGCCAGCAGTCACGTATATAGGTGGTGGGATACTGAAGCTTTCTTT CASSHVYRWWDTEAFF
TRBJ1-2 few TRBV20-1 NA TGCAGTGCTAGAGATCTTGGGCAGAAGAATGGCTACACCTTC CSARDLGQKNGYTF
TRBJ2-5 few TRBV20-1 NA TGCAGTGCTAGAGACCCCCTGGGGGTCCAAGAGACCCAGTACTTC CSARDPLGVQETQYF
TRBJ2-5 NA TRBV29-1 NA TGCAGCGTTGCAGTCAGCCCAAACCAAGAGACCCAGTACTTC CSVAVSPNQETQYF
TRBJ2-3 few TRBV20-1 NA TGCAGTGCCTACCACCCATGGCGGGGAGCCACAGATACGCAGTATTTT CSAYHPWRGATDTQYF
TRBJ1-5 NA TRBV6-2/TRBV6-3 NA TGTGCCAGCAGTTACGCTGGCGGCCAGAATCAGCCCCAGCATTTT CASSYAGGQNQPQHF
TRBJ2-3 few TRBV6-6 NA TGTGCCAGCAGTTCTTACATCACAGATACGCAGTATTTT CASSSYITDTQYF
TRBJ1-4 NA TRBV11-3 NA TGTGCCAGCAGCTTAGAGGATACCTTAGTTTCTGCAACTAATGAAAAACTGTTTTTT CASSLEDTLVSATNEKLFF
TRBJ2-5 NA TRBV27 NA TGTGCCAGCAGTACCCTAGGGCTAGCGCCCGAGACCCAGTACTTC CASSTLGLAPETQYF
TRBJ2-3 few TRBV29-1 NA TGCAGCGGCCACGTCAGCACAGATACGCAGTATTTT CSGHVSTDTQYF
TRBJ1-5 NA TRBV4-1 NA TGCGCCAGCAGCCACCCTTCACAGGGACTGAATCAGCCCCAGCATTTT CASSHPSQGLNQPQHF
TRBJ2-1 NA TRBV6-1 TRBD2 TGTGCCAGCACCCAGGGACTAGCGGGGGGGCACGTTTCGGGAGAGCAGTTCTTC CASTQGLAGGHVSGEQFF
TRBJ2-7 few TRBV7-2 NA TGTGCCAGCAGCTTATTTCTTGCGGACCGTAACTACGAGCAGTACTTC CASSLFLADRNYEQYF
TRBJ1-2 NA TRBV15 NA TGTGCCACCAGCAGAGATCGATCCAACGGGGGCTGCACCTTC CATSRDRSNGGCTF
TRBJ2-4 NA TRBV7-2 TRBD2 TGTGCCAGCAGCTTAACACTAGCGGGGGGCCCCAAAAACATTCAGTACTTC CASSLTLAGGPKNIQYF
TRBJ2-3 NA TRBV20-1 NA TGCAGTGCTAGGACCAGATTCACAGATACGCAGTATTTT CSARTRFTDTQYF
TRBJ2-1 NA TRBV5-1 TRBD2 TGCGCCAGCAGCTCCCCCGGACTAGCGGGGCAGAATGAGCAGTTCTTC CASSSPGLAGQNEQFF